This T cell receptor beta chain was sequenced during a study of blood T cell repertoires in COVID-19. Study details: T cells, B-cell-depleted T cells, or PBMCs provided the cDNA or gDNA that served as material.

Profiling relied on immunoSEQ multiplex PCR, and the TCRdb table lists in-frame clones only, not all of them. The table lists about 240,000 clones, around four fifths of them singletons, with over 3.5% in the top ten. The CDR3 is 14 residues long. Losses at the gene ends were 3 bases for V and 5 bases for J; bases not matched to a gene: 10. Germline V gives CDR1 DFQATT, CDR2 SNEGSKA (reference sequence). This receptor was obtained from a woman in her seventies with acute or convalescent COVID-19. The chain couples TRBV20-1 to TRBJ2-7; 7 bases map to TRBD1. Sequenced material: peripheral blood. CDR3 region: CSASARGGFHEQYF. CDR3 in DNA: TGCAGTGCTAGTGCTCGAGGGGGCTTTCACGAGCAGTACTTC.